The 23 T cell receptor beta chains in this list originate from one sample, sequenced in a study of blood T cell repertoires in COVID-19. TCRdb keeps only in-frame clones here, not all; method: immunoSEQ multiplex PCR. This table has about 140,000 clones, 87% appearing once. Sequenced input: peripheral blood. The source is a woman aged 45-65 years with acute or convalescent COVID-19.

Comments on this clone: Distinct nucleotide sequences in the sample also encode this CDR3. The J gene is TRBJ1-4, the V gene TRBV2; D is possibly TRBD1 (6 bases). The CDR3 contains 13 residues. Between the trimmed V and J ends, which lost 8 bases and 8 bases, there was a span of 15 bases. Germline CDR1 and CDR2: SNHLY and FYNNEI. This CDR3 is CASRRGGGEKLFF. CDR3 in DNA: TGTGCCAGCCGAAGGGGAGGGGGAGAAAAACTGTTTTTT.

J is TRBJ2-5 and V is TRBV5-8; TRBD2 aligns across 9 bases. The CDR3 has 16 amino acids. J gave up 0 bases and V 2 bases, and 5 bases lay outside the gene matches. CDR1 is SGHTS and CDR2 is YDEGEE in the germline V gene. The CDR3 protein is CASSFGLAKYQETQYF. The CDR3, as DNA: TGTGCCAGCAGCTTCGGACTAGCGAAGTACCAAGAGACCCAGTACTTC.

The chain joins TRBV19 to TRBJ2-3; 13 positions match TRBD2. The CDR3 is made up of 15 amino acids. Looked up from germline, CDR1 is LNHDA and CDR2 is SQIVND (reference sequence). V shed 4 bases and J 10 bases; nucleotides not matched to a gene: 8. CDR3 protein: CASSNGLAGAGAQYF. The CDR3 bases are TGTGCCAGTAGTAATGGACTAGCGGGGGCGGGGGCGCAGTATTTT.

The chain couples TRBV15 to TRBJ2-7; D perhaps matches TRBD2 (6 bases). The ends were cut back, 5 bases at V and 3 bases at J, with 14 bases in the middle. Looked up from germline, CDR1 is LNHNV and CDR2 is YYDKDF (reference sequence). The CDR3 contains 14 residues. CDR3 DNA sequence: TGTGCCACCAGCGGGGGAACCGGGAGCTACGAGCAGTACTTC. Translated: CATSGGTGSYEQYF.

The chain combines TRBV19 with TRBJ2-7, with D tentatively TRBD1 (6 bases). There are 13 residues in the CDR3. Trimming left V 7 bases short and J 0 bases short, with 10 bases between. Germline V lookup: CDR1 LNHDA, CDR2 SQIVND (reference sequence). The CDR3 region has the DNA TGTGCCAGTACCGGGGACATCTCCTACGAGCAGTACTTC. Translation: CASTGDISYEQYF.

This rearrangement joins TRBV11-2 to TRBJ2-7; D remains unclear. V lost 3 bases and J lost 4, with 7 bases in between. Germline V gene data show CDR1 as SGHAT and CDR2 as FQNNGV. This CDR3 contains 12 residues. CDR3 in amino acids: CASSFGMYEQYF. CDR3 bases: TGTGCCAGCAGCTTCGGTATGTACGAGCAGTACTTC.

The CDR3 nucleotides are TGTGCCAGTAGTCGGGGGATAGGCACTGAAGCTTTCTTT. Translated: CASSRGIGTEAFF. This sequence joins TRBV19 and TRBJ1-1; D is perhaps TRBD1 (5 bases). With 5 bases removed from V and 4 bases from J, the gap between germline ends came to 11 bases. Germline loops: CDR1 LNHDA, CDR2 SQIVND (reference sequence). The CDR3 consists of 13 residues.

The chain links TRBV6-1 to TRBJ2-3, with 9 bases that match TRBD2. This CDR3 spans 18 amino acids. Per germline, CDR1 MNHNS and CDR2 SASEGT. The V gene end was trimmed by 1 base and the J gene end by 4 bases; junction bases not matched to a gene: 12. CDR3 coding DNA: TGTGCCAGCAGTGAAGACGGGACTAGCTCCGAATCCGCAGATACGCAGTATTTT. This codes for CASSEDGTSSESADTQYF.

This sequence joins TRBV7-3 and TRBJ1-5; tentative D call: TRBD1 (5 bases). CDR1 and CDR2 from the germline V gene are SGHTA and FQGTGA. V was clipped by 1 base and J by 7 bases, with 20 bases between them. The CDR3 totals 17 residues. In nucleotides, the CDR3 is TGTGCCAGCAGCTTAAAGTATGGCCAGGGTGATTACCAGCCCCAGCATTTT. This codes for CASSLKYGQGDYQPQHF.

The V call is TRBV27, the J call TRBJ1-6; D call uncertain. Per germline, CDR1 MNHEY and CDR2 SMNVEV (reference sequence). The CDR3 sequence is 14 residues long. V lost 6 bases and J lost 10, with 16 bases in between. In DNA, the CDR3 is TGTGCCAGCAGCTTCCGGGGTCGAAGCTCACCCCTCCACTTT. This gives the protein CASSFRGRSSPLHF.

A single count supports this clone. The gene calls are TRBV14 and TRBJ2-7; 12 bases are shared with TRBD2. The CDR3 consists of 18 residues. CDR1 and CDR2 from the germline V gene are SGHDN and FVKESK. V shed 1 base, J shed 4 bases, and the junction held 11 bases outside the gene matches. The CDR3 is CASSQVGATSGSRYEQYF. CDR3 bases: TGTGCCAGCAGCCAAGTAGGGGCGACTAGCGGGAGTAGGTACGAGCAGTACTTC.

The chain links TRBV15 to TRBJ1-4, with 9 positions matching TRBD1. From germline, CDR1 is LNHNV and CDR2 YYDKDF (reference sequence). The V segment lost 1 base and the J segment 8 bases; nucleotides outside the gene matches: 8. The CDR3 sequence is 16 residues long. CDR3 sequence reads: CATSRAPGTGKEKLFF. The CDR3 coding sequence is TGTGCCACCAGCAGAGCTCCCGGGACAGGGAAAGAAAAACTGTTTTTT.

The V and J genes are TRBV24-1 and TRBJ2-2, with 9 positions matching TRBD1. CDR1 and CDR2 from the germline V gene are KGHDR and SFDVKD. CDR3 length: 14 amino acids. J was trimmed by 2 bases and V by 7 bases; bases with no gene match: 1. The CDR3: CATRGQGNTGELFF. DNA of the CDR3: TGTGCCACCAGGGGACAGGGAAACACCGGGGAGCTGTTTTTT.

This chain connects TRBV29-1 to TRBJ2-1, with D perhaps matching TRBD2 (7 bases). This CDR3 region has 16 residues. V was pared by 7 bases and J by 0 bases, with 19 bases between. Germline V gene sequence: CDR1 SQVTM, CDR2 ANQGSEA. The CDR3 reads CSAHKGGDLSYNEQFF. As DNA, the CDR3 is TGCAGCGCCCACAAGGGGGGGGACCTCTCCTACAATGAGCAGTTCTTC.

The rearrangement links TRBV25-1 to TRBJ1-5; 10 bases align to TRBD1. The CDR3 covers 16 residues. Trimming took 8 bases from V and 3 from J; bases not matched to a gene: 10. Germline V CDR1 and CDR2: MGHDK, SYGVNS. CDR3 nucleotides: TGTGCCAGCGGCAGATCCGGGACAGGGGCCAATCAGCCCCAGCATTTT. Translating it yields CASGRSGTGANQPQHF.

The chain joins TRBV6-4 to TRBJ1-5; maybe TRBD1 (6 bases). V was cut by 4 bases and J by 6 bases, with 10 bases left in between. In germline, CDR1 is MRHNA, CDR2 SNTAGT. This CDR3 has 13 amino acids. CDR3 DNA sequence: TGTGCCAGCAGTGCAGGGGAGGGTCAGCCCCAGCATTTT. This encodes CASSAGEGQPQHF.

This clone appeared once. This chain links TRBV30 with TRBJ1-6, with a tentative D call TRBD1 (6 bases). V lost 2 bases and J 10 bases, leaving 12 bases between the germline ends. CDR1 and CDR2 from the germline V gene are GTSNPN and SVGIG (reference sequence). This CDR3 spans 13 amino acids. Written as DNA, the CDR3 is TGTGCCTGGAGTTCAGGGGTAGGATCACCCCTCCACTTT. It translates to CAWSSGVGSPLHF.

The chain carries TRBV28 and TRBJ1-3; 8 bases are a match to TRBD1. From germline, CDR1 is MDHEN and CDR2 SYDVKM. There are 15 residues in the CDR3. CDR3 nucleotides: TGTTCGTCCAGACCGGGACAGGCATCTGGAAACACCATATATTTT. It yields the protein CSSRPGQASGNTIYF.

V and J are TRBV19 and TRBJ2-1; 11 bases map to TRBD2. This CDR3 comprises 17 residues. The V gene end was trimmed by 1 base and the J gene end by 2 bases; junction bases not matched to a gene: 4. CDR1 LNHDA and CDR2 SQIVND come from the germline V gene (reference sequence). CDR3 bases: TGTGCCAGTAGTATAGCGGGGACTAGCGGACCCTACAATGAGCAGTTCTTC. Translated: CASSIAGTSGPYNEQFF.

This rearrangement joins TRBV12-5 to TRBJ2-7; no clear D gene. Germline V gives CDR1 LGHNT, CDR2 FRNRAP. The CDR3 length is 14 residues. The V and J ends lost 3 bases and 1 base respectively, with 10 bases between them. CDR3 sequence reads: CASGFVQASYEQYF. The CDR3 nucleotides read TGTGCTAGTGGTTTCGTGCAGGCATCCTACGAGCAGTACTTC.

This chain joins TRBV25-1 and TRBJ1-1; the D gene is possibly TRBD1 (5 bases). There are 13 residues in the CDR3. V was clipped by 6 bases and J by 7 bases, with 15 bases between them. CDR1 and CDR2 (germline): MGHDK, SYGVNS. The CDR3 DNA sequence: TGTGCCAGCAGCCCGGACATAGCCAATGAAGCTTTCTTT. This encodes CASSPDIANEAFF.

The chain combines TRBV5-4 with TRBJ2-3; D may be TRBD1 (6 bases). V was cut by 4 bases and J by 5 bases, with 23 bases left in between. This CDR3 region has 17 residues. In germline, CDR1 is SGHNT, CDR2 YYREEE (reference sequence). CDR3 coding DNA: TGTGCCAGCAGCATGAGGTGGCGTCCCGGACAGCTAGATACGCAGTATTTT. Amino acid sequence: CASSMRWRPGQLDTQYF.

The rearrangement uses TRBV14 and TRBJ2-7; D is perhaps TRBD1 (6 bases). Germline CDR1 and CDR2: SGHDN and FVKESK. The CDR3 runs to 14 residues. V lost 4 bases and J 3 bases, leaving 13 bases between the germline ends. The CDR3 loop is CASSPQGLGYEQYF. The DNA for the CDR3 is TGTGCCAGCAGCCCCCAGGGGCTAGGCTACGAGCAGTACTTC. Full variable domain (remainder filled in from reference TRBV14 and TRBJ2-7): EAGVTQFPSHSVIEKGQTVTLRCDPISGHDNLYWYRRVMGKEIKFLLHFVKESKQDESGMPNNRFLAERTGGTYSTLKVQPAELEDSGVYFCASSPQGLGYEQYFGPGTRLTVT.